This T cell receptor beta chain is from a study of early T cells in non-severe SARS-CoV-2 infection. Study-level results: VDJdb matches were skewed toward anti-spike CD8 T cell responses.

CDR1 is SGHDT and CDR2 is YYEEEE in the germline V gene. V was pared by 4 bases and J by 6 bases, with 10 bases between. The CDR3 runs 12 residues. TCRdb re-called the 5' RACE reads through MiXCR, storing one row per CDR3 protein. The data contain some 80,000 distinct CDR3 sequences, roughly 13% of them singletons. As for this clonotype: Antigen specificity is unknown.

The chain has TRBV5-6 and TRBJ1-1, with D unclear. The sample taken for sequencing was whole blood. The receptor's source is an adult who was a healthcare worker with PCR-confirmed SARS-CoV-2 infection or an uninfected control (not recorded which). The CDR3 reads CASSQYDAEAFF. The CDR3 coding sequence is TGTGCCAGCAGCCAGTATGACGCTGAAGCTTTCTTT.